The 25 T cell receptor beta chains given below trace back to one sample, sequenced in a study of cytomegalovirus exposure and HLA in healthy donors. 13 Jbeta primers and 60 Vbeta primers were used for the PCR. Generated by immunoSEQ multiplex PCR, the TCRdb table keeps only in-frame clones and is missing some. The repertoire consists of around 170,000 clones, with around 85% occurring once and the leading ten covering 6.3%. The sample consisted of PBMCs. Source of these receptors: a man in his forties in good health and CMV-seropositive.

V gene TRBV4-3 combines with J gene TRBJ1-1; TRBD1 might be the D (5 bases). Per the germline V gene, CDR1 is LGHNA and CDR2 is YSLEER. Trimming removed 3 bases from V and 3 bases from J, with 20 bases in between. The CDR3 length is 17 residues. The CDR3 sequence: CASSQELTRGGDTEAFF. The CDR3 DNA reads TGCGCCAGCAGCCAGGAACTTACACGGGGAGGGGACACTGAAGCTTTCTTT.

The CDR3: CASSFVRETQYF. In DNA, the CDR3 is TGTGCCAGCAGCTTTGTACGGGAGACCCAGTACTTC. The chain uses TRBV5-4 and TRBJ2-5; D not resolved. There are 12 residues in the CDR3. Germline lookup yields CDR1 SGHNT and CDR2 YYREEE (reference sequence). V lost 2 bases to trimming and J lost 5 bases, with 7 bases between them.

The chain combines TRBV7-9 with TRBJ1-2, with 9 bases lining up with TRBD1. CDR1 is SEHNR and CDR2 is FQNEAQ in the germline V gene (reference sequence). The CDR3 spans 13 residues. V lost 5 bases, J lost 4 bases, and 2 bases stayed unmatched. CDR3 amino acids: CASSLTGGYGYTF. For the CDR3, the DNA is TGTGCCAGCAGCCTGACAGGGGGCTATGGCTACACCTTC. Using reference TRBV7-9 and TRBJ1-2 for the parts outside the CDR3, the full variable domain is DTGVSQNPRHKITKRGQNVTFRCDPISEHNRLYWYRQTLGQGPEFLTYFQNEAQLEKSRLLSDRFSAERPKGSFSTLEIQRTEQGDSAMYLCASSLTGGYGYTFGSGTRLTVV.

This clone was seen just once. J is TRBJ1-1 and V is TRBV6-6, with 8 bases that match TRBD1. The germline gives CDR1 MNHNY, CDR2 SVGAGI (reference sequence). V dropped 6 bases and J dropped 2; count of bases not matched to a gene: 2. The CDR3 contains 13 residues. CDR3 DNA: TGTGCCAGCAGCGACAGGGGAAACACTGAAGCTTTCTTT. Residues: CASSDRGNTEAFF.

This chain uses TRBV28 with TRBJ2-2; D gene uncertain. CDR1 is MDHEN and CDR2 is SYDVKM in the germline V gene. The length of the CDR3 is 12 residues. The V gene lost 5 bases and the J gene lost 6 bases, with 7 bases spanning the gap. CDR3 DNA: TGTGCCAGCAGTCCTTCCCCCGGGGAGCTGTTTTTT. This codes for CASSPSPGELFF.

This clone was seen a few times. The J gene is TRBJ1-4, the V gene TRBV25-1; unclear D gene. The CDR3 runs 14 residues. The germline gives CDR1 MGHDK, CDR2 SYGVNS. Deletions cut 3 bases from V and 0 bases from J, with 5 bases between. This CDR3 is CASSDPSTNEKLFF. The CDR3 DNA sequence: TGTGCCAGCAGTGATCCCTCAACTAATGAAAAACTGTTTTTT.

V usage is TRBV5-6 and J usage is TRBJ1-3; TRBD1 matches 8 bases. The germline V gene encodes CDR1 SGHDT and CDR2 YYEEEE. The CDR3 is 16 residues long. J gave up 9 bases and V 2 bases, and 13 bases lay outside the gene matches. The CDR3 nucleotides are TGTGCCAGCAGCTTACGCCCAGGGGGCAAAGTGTTCACCATATATTTT. This gives the protein CASSLRPGGKVFTIYF.

The rearrangement joins TRBV7-6 to TRBJ2-3, with D possibly matching TRBD2 (5 bases). The germline gives CDR1 SGHVS, CDR2 FNYEAQ. CDR3 length: 12 residues. V was clipped by 5 bases and J by 5 bases, with 8 bases between them. Written as DNA, the CDR3 is TGTGCCAGCAGCCACGGGGTAGATACGCAGTATTTT. This translates into CASSHGVDTQYF.

This CDR3 is CAWGHGYTF. The CDR3 DNA reads TGTGCCTGGGGACACGGCTACACCTTC. The rearrangement joins TRBV30 to TRBJ1-2, with D tentatively TRBD1 (5 bases). The CDR3 covers 9 residues. The germline gives CDR1 GTSNPN, CDR2 SVGIG (reference sequence). V was shortened by 5 bases and J by 8 bases, with 6 bases between the two germline ends.

The V and J genes are TRBV5-1 and TRBJ2-6, with 12 bases aligning to TRBD1. J lost 2 bases, V lost 4 bases, and 1 base had no gene match. The CDR3 is made up of 16 amino acids. Per germline, CDR1 SGHRS and CDR2 YFSETQ. CDR3 nucleotides: TGCGCCAGCAGCCGGGACAGGGGGCCTGGGGCCAACGTCCTGACTTTC. Translating gives CASSRDRGPGANVLTF.

About this clone: One end of the junction is discordant with germline, which a read error may explain. V and J are TRBV7-6 and TRBJ2-7, with D perhaps TRBD2 (6 bases). Germline V gene sequence: CDR1 SGHVS, CDR2 FNYEAQ. The CDR3 covers 14 residues. For the CDR3, the DNA is TGTGCCAGCACCTTAGCCGGGGGAGACTACGAGCAGTACTTC. Its protein is CASTLAGGDYEQYF.

The chain carries TRBV4-1 and TRBJ2-3; 7 bases agree with TRBD1. V lost 2 bases, J lost 2 bases, and 7 bases stayed unmatched. The length of the CDR3 is 16 residues. Germline V gene lookup returns CDR1 MGHRA and CDR2 YSYEKL. In DNA form, the CDR3 reads TGCGCCAGCAGCCAATACAGGGGCCGCCCCACAGATACGCAGTATTTT. This codes for CASSQYRGRPTDTQYF.

The chain links TRBV9 to TRBJ1-1; 7 bases match TRBD1. The germline gives CDR1 SGDLS, CDR2 YYNGEE. CDR3 length: 14 residues. With 6 bases clipped from V and 5 bases from J, the junction kept 10 bases outside the gene matches. This chain's CDR3 is CASTPGQGVTEAFF. DNA for the CDR3: TGTGCCAGCACCCCAGGGCAGGGGGTGACTGAAGCTTTCTTT.

The chain links TRBV6-5 to TRBJ2-2, with 8 bases aligning to TRBD1. CDR3 length equals 14 residues. Trimming took 5 bases from V and 6 from J; bases not matched to a gene: 5. Germline CDR1 is MNHEY and CDR2 is SVGAGI. The chain's CDR3 is CASSTDRVAGELFF. The CDR3 DNA reads TGTGCCAGCAGTACGGACAGGGTGGCCGGGGAGCTGTTTTTT.

This clone was observed a few times. The genes are TRBV4-2 and TRBJ2-3; TRBD2 agrees at 11 bases. The CDR3 loop spans 18 amino acids. Germline CDR1 and CDR2: LGHNA and YNFKEQ. After removal of 5 bases from V and 5 bases from J, the junction contained 15 bases not matched to a gene. The CDR3 sequence is CASSLRPLSGGAVDTQYF. The CDR3 DNA sequence: TGTGCCAGCAGCTTAAGGCCCCTTAGCGGGGGGGCGGTAGATACGCAGTATTTT.

The rearrangement uses TRBV2 and TRBJ1-1; D is ambiguous. V was clipped by 4 bases and J by 11 bases, with 8 bases between them. The CDR3 length is 10 residues. Germline V gene data show CDR1 as SNHLY and CDR2 as FYNNEI. As DNA, the CDR3 is TGTGCCAGCAGTGGGAGAGGGGCTTTCTTT. Translated: CASSGRGAFF. Complete variable domain (other parts from reference TRBV2 and TRBJ1-1): EPEVTQTPSHQVTQMGQEVILRCVPISNHLYFYWYRQILGQKVEFLVSFYNNEISEKSEIFDDQFSVERPDGSNFTLKIRSTKLEDSAMYFCASSGRGAFFGQGTRLTVV.

This chain connects TRBV11-2 to TRBJ1-6, with D possibly TRBD1 on 6 matching bases. The CDR3 has 15 amino acids. Germline values: CDR1 SGHAT, CDR2 FQNNGV. V was clipped by 8 bases and J by 3 bases, with 14 bases between them. CDR3 protein: CASSFGGGYNSPLHF. CDR3 in DNA: TGTGCCAGCTCATTTGGGGGCGGCTATAATTCACCCCTCCACTTT. Combining the CDR3 with reference TRBV11-2 and TRBJ1-6 gives the whole variable domain EAGVAQSPRYKIIEKRQSVAFWCNPISGHATLYWYQQILGQGPKLLIQFQNNGVVDDSQLPKDRFSAERLKGVDSTLKIQPAKLEDSAVYLCASSFGGGYNSPLHFGNGTRLTVT.

The chain employs TRBV5-3 and TRBJ1-6; possibly TRBD1 for D (5 bases). TRBV5-3 is an ORF, with its function uncertain. CDR3 size: 18 residues. Trimming left V 5 bases short and J 5 bases short, with 23 bases between. The CDR3 sequence: CARRTAIPPLLDNSPLHF. The CDR3 DNA is TGTGCCAGAAGGACAGCTATTCCCCCTTTGTTGGATAATTCACCCCTCCACTTT.

V gene TRBV7-2 combines with J gene TRBJ2-7, with TRBD2 identical over 7 bases. V trimming: 1 base; J trimming: 0 bases; junction bases outside the gene matches: 9. Germline CDR1 is SGHTA and CDR2 is FQGNSA. This CDR3 contains 17 residues. CDR3 sequence reads: CASSLVGGRGISYEQYF. The CDR3 DNA reads as TGTGCCAGCAGCTTAGTGGGAGGGCGGGGCATCTCCTACGAGCAGTACTTC. Looking up the rest from reference TRBV7-2 and TRBJ2-7 gives the full variable domain: GAGVSQSPSNKVTEKGKDVELRCDPISGHTALYWYRQSLGQGLEFLIYFQGNSAPDKSGLPSDRFSAERTGGSVSTLTIQRTQQEDSAVYLCASSLVGGRGISYEQYFGPGTRLTVT.

This chain joins TRBV29-1 and TRBJ2-1, with 7 positions matching TRBD2. Germline V CDR1 and CDR2: SQVTM, ANQGSEA. V shed 6 bases, J shed 4 bases, and the junction held 9 bases outside the gene matches. The CDR3 sequence is 14 residues long. The CDR3 sequence is CSVATAGGYNEQFF. CDR3 bases: TGCAGCGTGGCCACTGCCGGGGGGTACAATGAGCAGTTCTTC.

Comment on this clone: Other DNA sequences in the same sample also yield this CDR3. This sequence joins TRBV5-1 and TRBJ2-5, with 8 bases matching TRBD2. CDR1 and CDR2 from the germline V gene are SGHRS and YFSETQ. CDR3 length: 17 residues. Trimming removed 1 base from V and 0 bases from J; junction bases left unmatched: 8. CDR3 in DNA: TGCGCCAGCAGCTTGAATCCGAGCGGGGGAAACCAAGAGACCCAGTACTTC. Amino acids: CASSLNPSGGNQETQYF.

This chain uses TRBV27 with TRBJ1-6, with D possibly being TRBD1 (6 bases). The CDR3 totals 16 residues. Looked up from germline, CDR1 is MNHEY and CDR2 is SMNVEV (reference sequence). The germline V and J ends were trimmed by 6 bases and 6 bases, with 18 bases remaining between them. CDR3 region: CASSFSDRARNSPLHF. The CDR3 DNA is TGTGCCAGCAGCTTCTCGGACAGAGCGCGTAATTCACCCCTCCACTTT.

This chain connects TRBV19 to TRBJ2-5; D gene uncertain. The germline CDR1 and CDR2 sequences are LNHDA and SQIVND (reference sequence). Trimming pared 6 bases from V and 1 base from J, leaving 9 bases between. The CDR3 extends over 13 amino acids. CDR3 protein: CASSPVFQETQYF. CDR3 coding DNA: TGTGCCAGTAGCCCCGTCTTCCAAGAGACCCAGTACTTC.

This clone came up once. The J gene is TRBJ2-2, the V gene TRBV30; D is unclear. Germline CDR1 reads GTSNPN; CDR2 reads SVGIG (reference sequence). Deletions cut 5 bases from V and 4 bases from J, with 14 bases between. The CDR3 length is 14 residues. CDR3 sequence (DNA): TGTGCCTGGGCAACCGGTTCACGCACCGGGGAGCTGTTTTTT. The encoded protein is CAWATGSRTGELFF.

V is TRBV5-1 and J is TRBJ2-7; 8 nucleotides agree with TRBD1. The germline V gene has CDR1 SGHRS and CDR2 YFSETQ. There are 15 residues in the CDR3. V lost 1 base to trimming and J lost 3 bases; unmatched junction nucleotides: 6. CDR3 residues: CASSLWAGGGYEQYF. The CDR3 region has the DNA TGCGCCAGCAGCTTGTGGGCAGGGGGCGGCTACGAGCAGTACTTC.